One and the same sample provided the 19 T cell receptor beta chains below, sequenced in a study of T cell repertoires in cytomegalovirus infection (dated by TCRdb to between 2019 and 2020). The instrument was an Illumina HiSeq 1500. TCRdb reran the public reads through fastp at Q25 and MiXCR, keeping productive beta chains. Each entry is one CDR3 protein sequence, shown with its most common DNA and genes. The sample contains fewer than 550,000 distinct CDR3 sequences, roughly 31% of them found a single time. The ten largest clones represent roughly an eighth of the sample. The sequencing sample was made of PBMCs. These receptors all stem from a human donor in good health (CMV status not recorded). Some clones in this sample may be carry-over from other donors' samples.

The chain employs TRBV7-9 and TRBJ2-4; 11 bases map to TRBD2. Germline V gene data show CDR1 as SEHNR and CDR2 as FQNEAQ (reference sequence). There are 17 residues in the CDR3. V was clipped by 1 base and J by 3 bases; unmatched bases: 5. The CDR3 loop reads CASSLELAGGFKNIQYF. CDR3 nucleotides: TGTGCCAGCAGCTTAGAGCTAGCGGGGGGATTCAAAAACATTCAGTACTTC.

The chain has TRBV10-3 and TRBJ2-7; 7 bases are shared with TRBD1. The CDR3 loop spans 13 amino acids. V lost 8 bases to trimming and J lost 0 bases; unmatched junction nucleotides: 4. Germline loops: CDR1 ENHRY, CDR2 SYGVKD. In nucleotides, the CDR3 is TGTGCCATCGGGGGACAGAGCTCCTACGAGCAGTACTTC. Encoded protein: CAIGGQSSYEQYF.

The rearrangement uses TRBV29-1 and TRBJ1-2; D is ambiguous. V was cut by 3 bases and J by 6 bases, with 17 bases left in between. Germline CDR1 SQVTM, CDR2 ANQGSEA. This CDR3 is built from 14 residues. CDR3 sequence (DNA): TGCAGCGTTGATCCTAGAGGCCGCTTGGATGGCTACACCTTC. Its translation: CSVDPRGRLDGYTF.

There are a few counts of this clonotype. The chain uses TRBV11-2 and TRBJ1-1, with TRBD1 matching over 12 bases. V was clipped by 3 bases and J by 5 bases; unmatched bases: 4. The CDR3 contains 15 residues. CDR1 and CDR2 (germline): SGHAT, FQNNGV. This chain's CDR3 is CASSFGTGGVTEAFF. Written as DNA, the CDR3 is TGTGCCAGCAGCTTCGGGACAGGGGGCGTTACTGAAGCTTTCTTT.

This clonotype was detected a few times. The chain joins TRBV6-1 to TRBJ1-2; 8 positions match TRBD1. The CDR3 sequence is 17 residues long. The V gene's germline CDR1 is MNHNS and CDR2 SASEGT. J was trimmed by 2 bases and V by 6 bases; bases with no gene match: 14. The chain's CDR3 is CASSPDSWAGGNYGYTF. The CDR3 DNA sequence: TGTGCCAGCAGCCCCGATAGTTGGGCAGGGGGCAACTATGGCTACACCTTC.

This clonotype was detected many times. The genes are TRBV7-9 and TRBJ2-5; 9 nucleotides agree with TRBD1. Germline V CDR1 and CDR2: SEHNR, FQNEAQ (reference sequence). This CDR3 comprises 14 residues. With V trimmed by 5 bases and J by 5 bases, 6 bases remained unmatched. The CDR3 nucleotides read TGTGCCAGCAGCATCACGGGGACAGGGGAGACCCAGTACTTC. It specifies CASSITGTGETQYF.

The chain is built from TRBV29-1 and TRBJ2-7, with D uncertain. Germline V gene lookup returns CDR1 SQVTM and CDR2 ANQGSEA. The CDR3 runs to 14 residues. The ends were cut back, 5 bases at V and 0 bases at J, with 14 bases in the middle. The CDR3 DNA reads TGCAGCGTTAAATCAGGCGCCAGCTCCTACGAGCAGTACTTC. It specifies CSVKSGASSYEQYF.

In this sample, this clonotype turned up many times. V and J are TRBV7-3 and TRBJ2-6; no reliable D call. The ends were cut back, 11 bases at V and 4 bases at J, with 15 bases in the middle. CDR3 length: 14 residues. The germline CDR1 and CDR2 sequences are SGHTA and FQGTGA. This CDR3 reads CASSVSPGANVLTF. In DNA, the CDR3 is TGTGCCTCCTCAGTCAGTCCCGGGGCCAACGTCCTGACTTTC.

This rearrangement joins TRBV3-1 to TRBJ2-7, with 11 bases that match TRBD1. This CDR3 region has 18 residues. Germline assignment: CDR1 LGHDT and CDR2 YNNKEL (reference sequence). The J segment lost 0 bases and the V segment lost 3 bases, leaving 10 bases of the junction unmatched. DNA for the CDR3: TGTGCCAGCAGCCATCTCGGGGACAGGGGGACAGGCTCCTACGAGCAGTACTTC. It yields the protein CASSHLGDRGTGSYEQYF.

This chain connects TRBV20-1 to TRBJ2-5; 7 bases are shared with TRBD1. The CDR3 spans 16 residues. Germline assignment: CDR1 DFQATT and CDR2 SNEGSKA (reference sequence). J lost 2 bases, V lost 1 base, and 10 bases had no gene match. CDR3 loop: CSARGRQGDHQETQYF. CDR3 DNA: TGCAGTGCTAGAGGTCGGCAGGGGGATCATCAAGAGACCCAGTACTTC.

This chain joins TRBV7-9 and TRBJ1-1, with D tentatively TRBD1 (6 bases). CDR3 length equals 12 residues. Germline CDR1 and CDR2: SEHNR and FQNEAQ (reference sequence). The V gene lost 6 bases and the J gene lost 11 bases, with 16 bases spanning the gap. In DNA form, the CDR3 reads TGTGCCAGCAGGGTAACACAGGGTCGGGCTTTCTTT. Translation: CASRVTQGRAFF. Full variable domain (remainder filled in from reference TRBV7-9 and TRBJ1-1): DTGVSQNPRHKITKRGQNVTFRCDPISEHNRLYWYRQTLGQGPEFLTYFQNEAQLEKSRLLSDRFSAERPKGSFSTLEIQRTEQGDSAMYLCASRVTQGRAFFGQGTRLTVV.

This clonotype was observed many times. The J gene is TRBJ2-1, the V gene TRBV12-3 or TRBV12-4, with D unclear. This CDR3 has 10 amino acids. V gave up 3 bases and J gave up 10 bases, with 4 bases separating them. CDR3 region: CASSLGEQFF. CDR3 nucleotide sequence: TGTGCCAGCAGTTTGGGGGAGCAGTTCTTC.

In its sample, this clonotype was seen many times. The chain combines TRBV7-2 with TRBJ2-7, with D possibly being TRBD1 or TRBD2 (5 bases each). CDR3 length equals 14 residues. The V gene lost 3 bases and the J gene lost 3 bases, with 12 bases spanning the gap. Germline V gene data show CDR1 as SGHTA and CDR2 as FQGNSA. CDR3: CASSLGPESYEQYF. The CDR3 nucleotides are TGTGCCAGCAGCTTGGGACCGGAGAGCTACGAGCAGTACTTC.

This clonotype was recorded many times. The CDR3 DNA follows: TGTGCCAGTAGTATCGGGACAACAAATTCACCCCTCCACTTT. This codes for CASSIGTTNSPLHF. The chain recombines TRBV19 with TRBJ1-6; D possibly corresponds to TRBD1 (6 bases). Trimming cost V 3 bases and J 7 bases, with 10 bases left between them. This CDR3 contains 14 residues. The germline gives CDR1 LNHDA, CDR2 SQIVND (reference sequence).

This clonotype was seen just once. The DNA of the CDR3 is TGTGCCAGTAGTGGCCTAGCGGGGCCCCTCCCTAGCACAGATACGCAGTATTTT. This translates into CASSGLAGPLPSTDTQYF. The chain joins TRBV19 to TRBJ2-3, with 9 bases identical to TRBD2. Germline CDR1 is LNHDA and CDR2 is SQIVND (reference sequence). J was trimmed by 0 bases and V by 5 bases; bases with no gene match: 12. The CDR3 is 18 residues long.

This clonotype was counted at least ten times. The rearrangement links TRBV7-2 to TRBJ2-7, with 9 bases fitting TRBD2. V was clipped by 1 base and J by 6 bases; unmatched bases: 10. The CDR3 spans 16 residues. Germline assignment: CDR1 SGHTA and CDR2 FQGNSA. The CDR3 is CASSLEAQRGAVEQYF. The CDR3 DNA reads as TGTGCCAGCAGCTTAGAGGCGCAGCGGGGGGCCGTCGAGCAGTACTTC.

This clonotype was counted between two and nine times. J is TRBJ2-7 and V is TRBV7-2; D remains unclear. Deletions cut 1 base from V and 5 bases from J, with 15 bases between. Germline loops: CDR1 SGHTA, CDR2 FQGNSA. This CDR3 is 15 amino acids long. The CDR3 region is CASSLGSGPPHEQYF. In DNA, the CDR3 is TGTGCCAGCAGCTTAGGGTCCGGGCCTCCCCACGAGCAGTACTTC.

The chain employs TRBV20-1 and TRBJ1-6; 8 bases fit TRBD1. The junction had 8 bases not matched to a gene; V was cut back by 4 bases and J by 9 bases. Germline V gene data show CDR1 as DFQATT and CDR2 as SNEGSKA (reference sequence). The CDR3 loop spans 14 amino acids. The DNA of the CDR3 is TGCAGTGCTACCGGACAGGGCTGGGGTTCACCCCTCCACTTT. Protein product: CSATGQGWGSPLHF.

This clonotype was observed once. This chain connects TRBV28 to TRBJ2-7; 7 nucleotides match TRBD2. The CDR3 has 13 residues. With V trimmed by 6 bases and J by 5 bases, 7 bases remained unmatched. From germline, CDR1 is MDHEN and CDR2 SYDVKM. CDR3 residues: CASSGVGRDEQYF. CDR3 nucleotide sequence: TGTGCCAGCAGCGGGGTTGGGAGGGACGAGCAGTACTTC.